This T cell receptor (beta chain) was retrieved from a study of blood T cell repertoires in COVID-19. Turning to the study itself: Collection of acute and convalescent COVID-19 samples took place in the United States, Italy and Spain.

Germline V gene lookup returns CDR1 MDHEN and CDR2 SYDVKM. Including both end residues, the CDR3 is 13 amino acids long. Authors' methods: Quantification of nucleated cells was approximated via reference gene primer amplification. Clones were sequenced by immunoSEQ multiplex PCR, and TCRdb holds only the in-frame ones, with some missing. The DNA gave D and trimming, while V, J and clone size come from that table. The repertoire consists of approximately 35,000 clones, with 65% to 90% occurring once and the leading ten covering about 9.7%. As for this clone: The DNA is left out, because the CDR3 cannot be placed on it with certainty; the CDR3 is given as TCRdb lists it.

The sample consisted of peripheral blood. The TCR sequence derives from an elderly man with active COVID-19. This chain uses TRBV28 with TRBJ2-1; the table's D call TRBD1 went unverified against the DNA. CDR3: CASSPGYFGEQFF.